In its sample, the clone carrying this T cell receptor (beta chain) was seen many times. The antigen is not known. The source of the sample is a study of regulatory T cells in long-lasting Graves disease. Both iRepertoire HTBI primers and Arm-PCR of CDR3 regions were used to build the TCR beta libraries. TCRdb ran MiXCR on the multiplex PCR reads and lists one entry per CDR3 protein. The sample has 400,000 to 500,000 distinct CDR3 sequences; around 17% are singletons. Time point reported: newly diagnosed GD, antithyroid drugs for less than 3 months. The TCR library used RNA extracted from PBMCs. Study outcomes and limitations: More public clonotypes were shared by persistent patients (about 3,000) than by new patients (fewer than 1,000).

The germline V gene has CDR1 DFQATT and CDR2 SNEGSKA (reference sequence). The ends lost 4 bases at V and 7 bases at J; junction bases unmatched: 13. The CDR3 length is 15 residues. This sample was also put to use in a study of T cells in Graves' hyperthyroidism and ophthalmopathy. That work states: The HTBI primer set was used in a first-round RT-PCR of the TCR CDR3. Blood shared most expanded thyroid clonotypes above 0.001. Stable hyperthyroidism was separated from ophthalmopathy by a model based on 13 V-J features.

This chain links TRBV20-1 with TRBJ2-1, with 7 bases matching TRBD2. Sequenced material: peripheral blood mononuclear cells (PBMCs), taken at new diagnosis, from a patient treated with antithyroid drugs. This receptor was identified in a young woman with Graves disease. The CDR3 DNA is TGCAGTGCTAAGGAGGTGGGAGGGCCGGGTAATGAGCAGTTCTTC. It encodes CSAKEVGGPGNEQFF.